This record covers a single TCR beta chain. Its antigen is still unknown. These data originate in a study of shared clonotypes between healthy human individuals. Looking at the study overall: The plates for each donor numbered three CD4 naive, three CD4 memory, two CD8 naive and one CD8 memory.

Study-level findings and limits: Expectations were that clonotype sharing among donors would be affected by sequencing depth. It was observed that roughly 5.1% of naive CD4 clonotypes were shared across several donors. The researchers took only blood, and tissue repertoires probably look different.

Clones were read by immunoSEQ multiplex PCR, and TCRdb kept only the in-frame ones, dropping some. This table holds around 1.9 million clones, just over 90% found once. Positive CCR7 selection of CD45RO-negative cells yielded the naive CD8 cells, and terminally differentiated effector memory CD45RA+ cells were excluded. From germline, CDR1 is MNHEY and CDR2 SVGAGI. V was shortened by 7 bases and J by 6 bases, with 7 bases between the two germline ends. CDR3 length equals 11 residues. This receptor was taken from a man aged 18 to 35 in good health. Some clones in this sample may be carry-over from other donors' samples. The sample comprised naive CD8+ T cells from PBMCs. V and J are TRBV6-5 and TRBJ2-1, with D unresolved. The CDR3: CASIALNEQFF. As DNA, the CDR3 is TGTGCCAGCATCGCGCTCAATGAGCAGTTCTTC.